The 18 T cell receptor beta chains below were found in one sample sequenced in a study of blood T cell repertoires in COVID-19. Generated by immunoSEQ multiplex PCR, the TCRdb table keeps only in-frame clones and is missing some. The data hold tens of thousands of clones, with approximately 89% observed a single time. The sequenced sample was peripheral blood. These receptors all come from a human donor in a cohort sampled during active COVID-19.

The gene calls are TRBV28 and TRBJ1-5; TRBD1 might be the D (5 bases). The ends were cut back, 3 bases at V and 0 bases at J, with 9 bases in the middle. CDR1 and CDR2 from the germline V gene are MDHEN and SYDVKM. This CDR3 comprises 15 residues. The CDR3 DNA reads TGTGCCAGCAGTTTCTCAGGGAATAGCAATCAGCCCCAGCATTTT. This gives the protein CASSFSGNSNQPQHF. The full variable domain, with the rest looked up from reference TRBV28 and TRBJ1-5, is DVKVTQSSRYLVKRTGEKVFLECVQDMDHENMFWYRQDPGLGLRLIYFSYDVKMKEKGDIPEGYSVSREKKERFSLILESASTNQTSMYLCASSFSGNSNQPQHFGDGTRLSIL.

The chain is built from TRBV25-1 and TRBJ2-4, with TRBD1 identical over 7 bases. Losses at the gene ends were 4 bases for V and 3 bases for J; bases not matched to a gene: 6. Germline V lookup: CDR1 MGHDK, CDR2 SYGVNS. The CDR3 is 15 residues long. The CDR3 nucleotides read TGTGCCAGCAGTGTCCGGGACAGTGTCAAAAACATTCAGTACTTC. It codes for CASSVRDSVKNIQYF.

V gene TRBV12-3 or TRBV12-4 combines with J gene TRBJ1-5; D call uncertain. Trimming removed 6 bases at V and 4 bases at J, with 10 bases between. The CDR3 length is 13 residues. CDR3 sequence reads: CASRLTRNQPQHF. The CDR3 nucleotides are TGTGCCAGCAGATTGACAAGAAATCAGCCCCAGCATTTT.

The chain joins TRBV2 to TRBJ1-4; no clear D gene. CDR3 size: 14 residues. With 4 bases removed from V and 0 bases from J, the gap between germline ends came to 6 bases. The germline V gene has CDR1 SNHLY and CDR2 FYNNEI. The CDR3 reads CASSGVATNEKLFF. The CDR3 nucleotides are TGTGCCAGCAGTGGCGTCGCAACTAATGAAAAACTGTTTTTT.

The CDR3 region is CASSDDRAGNEKLFF. CDR3 sequence (DNA): TGCGCCAGCAGCGATGACAGGGCGGGAAATGAAAAACTGTTTTTT. The chain is built from TRBV5-1 and TRBJ1-4; TRBD1 aligns across 7 bases. With 4 bases clipped from V and 5 bases from J, the junction kept 8 bases outside the gene matches. The CDR3 runs 15 residues. Germline assignment: CDR1 SGHRS and CDR2 YFSETQ.

This clone has only one observation. The genes are TRBV27 and TRBJ2-5, with 9 bases fitting TRBD1. Trimming cost V 6 bases and J 3 bases; bases outside gene matches: 8. CDR3 length equals 15 residues. CDR1 is MNHEY, CDR2 SMNVEV, per germline (reference sequence). Here the CDR3 DNA reads TGTGCCAGCAGCCGGGACAGGGCAGGAGAAGAGACCCAGTACTTC. Protein sequence: CASSRDRAGEETQYF.

The chain uses TRBV11-2 and TRBJ2-1, with D uncertain. Germline CDR1 and CDR2: SGHAT and FQNNGV. The CDR3 is made up of 13 amino acids. The germline V and J ends were trimmed by 1 base and 5 bases, with 6 bases remaining between them. CDR3 protein: CASSLVRNNEQFF. Here the CDR3 DNA reads TGTGCCAGCAGCTTAGTTCGTAACAATGAGCAGTTCTTC.

In its sample, this clone was seen a few times. The chain carries TRBV10-3 and TRBJ1-3, with 9 bases lining up with TRBD1. Germline assignment: CDR1 ENHRY and CDR2 SYGVKD. The CDR3 runs to 12 residues. The V and J ends lost 8 bases and 13 bases, in that order; junction bases with no gene match: 9. CDR3 residues: CAIGRGDREIYF. In nucleotides, the CDR3 is TGTGCCATCGGTCGTGGGGACAGGGAGATATATTTT.

The rearrangement links TRBV5-1 to TRBJ2-7; 7 nucleotides agree with TRBD1. This CDR3 is 14 amino acids long. V shed 0 bases, J shed 3 bases, and the junction held 3 bases outside the gene matches. Looked up from germline, CDR1 is SGHRS and CDR2 is YFSETQ. CDR3 loop: CASSLGQGNYEQYF. The CDR3 bases are TGCGCCAGCAGCTTGGGACAGGGAAACTACGAGCAGTACTTC.

This chain uses TRBV5-1 with TRBJ1-2, with a possible D match to TRBD1 (6 bases). The CDR3 covers 14 residues. The germline CDR1 and CDR2 sequences are SGHRS and YFSETQ. V was cut by 2 bases and J by 6 bases, with 14 bases left in between. The CDR3 is CASSLAGGEDGYTF. For the CDR3, the DNA is TGCGCCAGCAGCTTAGCGGGGGGCGAAGATGGCTACACCTTC.

The gene calls are TRBV6-2 or TRBV6-3 and TRBJ1-2, with 8 bases that match TRBD1. The CDR3 has 15 residues. The germline V gene has CDR1 MNHEY and CDR2 SVGEGT. V gave up 4 bases and J gave up 7 bases; unmatched junction bases: 11. CDR3 sequence: CASSSRDRSQVGYTF. CDR3 nucleotide sequence: TGTGCCAGCAGTTCCCGGGACAGGAGCCAGGTTGGCTACACCTTC.

This chain uses TRBV5-6 with TRBJ1-2, with 9 bases aligning to TRBD1. Germline V lookup: CDR1 SGHDT, CDR2 YYEEEE. The V segment lost 4 bases and the J segment 7 bases; nucleotides outside the gene matches: 11. This CDR3 is built from 15 residues. The CDR3 sequence: CASSPGTGRRSGYTF. CDR3 bases: TGTGCCAGCAGCCCTGGGACAGGGCGTCGGTCTGGCTACACCTTC.

The gene calls are TRBV29-1 and TRBJ2-1, with 10 bases aligning to TRBD2. V dropped 8 bases and J dropped 5; count of bases not matched to a gene: 12. Looked up from germline, CDR1 is SQVTM and CDR2 is ANQGSEA. This CDR3 contains 15 residues. As DNA, the CDR3 is TGCAGCTCGTTAGGGAGGACTAGCGGACACAATGAGCAGTTCTTC. The encoded protein is CSSLGRTSGHNEQFF.

In this sample, this clone turned up once. The V and J genes are TRBV5-1 and TRBJ2-2, with 9 positions matching TRBD1. This CDR3 region has 15 residues. V gave up 4 bases and J gave up 4 bases; unmatched junction bases: 5. Germline V gene data show CDR1 as SGHRS and CDR2 as YFSETQ. In DNA, the CDR3 is TGCGCCAGCAGCCTGACAGGGGGGACCACCGGGGAGCTGTTTTTT. Its translation: CASSLTGGTTGELFF.

This chain joins TRBV4-3 and TRBJ1-2, with D maybe TRBD1 (5 bases). The CDR3 is made up of 14 amino acids. Germline values: CDR1 LGHNA, CDR2 YSLEER. V lost 1 base to trimming and J lost 5 bases, with 11 bases between them. CDR3 DNA: TGCGCCAGCAGCCAAGGGGGGGGTGGTTATGGCTACACCTTC. Protein: CASSQGGGGYGYTF.

This chain joins TRBV28 and TRBJ2-7; D is unresolved. Germline assignment: CDR1 MDHEN and CDR2 SYDVKM. Trimming removed 5 bases at V and 1 base at J, with 9 bases between. The CDR3 totals 13 residues. CDR3: CASSISSSYEQYF. For the CDR3, the DNA is TGTGCCAGCAGTATTAGTAGTTCCTACGAGCAGTACTTC.

The chain combines TRBV11-3 with TRBJ2-2, with D possibly TRBD1 on 6 matching bases. CDR3 length: 14 residues. Germline V gives CDR1 SGHNT, CDR2 YENEEA. With 5 bases removed from V and 4 bases from J, the gap between germline ends came to 11 bases. This chain's CDR3 is CASSTQDSTGELFF. The CDR3 nucleotides are TGTGCCAGCAGCACACAGGACAGCACCGGGGAGCTGTTTTTT. Drawing the rest from reference TRBV11-3 and TRBJ2-2, the complete variable domain is EAGVVQSPRYKIIEKKQPVAFWCNPISGHNTLYWYLQNLGQGPELLIRYENEEAVDDSQLPKDRFSAERLKGVDSTLKIQPAELGDSAVYLCASSTQDSTGELFFGEGSRLTVL.

The chain carries TRBV19 and TRBJ2-3, with D perhaps matching TRBD1 (5 bases). Germline V gene data show CDR1 as LNHDA and CDR2 as SQIVND (reference sequence). Trimming took off 8 bases at V and 4 bases at J, with 16 bases between the two ends. The CDR3 spans 14 residues. CDR3 bases: TGTGCCAGTGTCAAGACAGAGGCCCCAGATACGCAGTATTTT. Protein: CASVKTEAPDTQYF.